Below, 2 T cell receptor beta chains from the same sample are listed, as sequenced in a study of T cell changes during pregnancy in multiple sclerosis (dated by TCRdb to between 2018 and 2021). Library preparation employed the immunoSEQ multiplex PCR assay. The source is immuneACCESS, and TCRdb retained only in-frame sequences with V and J called. Part of the clones is not carried over; for the studies checked, unresolved V genes explain less than half of this, and the remainder is unexplained. For this sample the table gives 45,000 to 60,000 clones, of which 80% to 90% were detected only once. The ten largest make up around 7.9% of the sample. The sample here was CD8+ T cells from peripheral blood mononuclear cells, taken in the second trimester of pregnancy. These receptors all stem from a female donor with multiple sclerosis, enrolled in a pregnancy study.

This rearrangement joins TRBV11-2 to TRBJ2-7; no reliable D call. The CDR3 loop spans 12 amino acids. V was cut by 4 bases and J by 2 bases, with 6 bases left in between. CDR1 and CDR2 (germline): SGHAT, FQNNGV. The CDR3 reads CASSSRAYEQYF. Written as DNA, the CDR3 is TGTGCCAGCAGCTCACGAGCCTACGAGCAGTACTTC.

The CDR3 reads CAWSSGTSGSTDTQYF. CDR3 coding DNA: TGTGCCTGGAGCTCCGGGACTAGCGGTAGCACAGATACGCAGTATTTT. The chain is built from TRBV30 and TRBJ2-3; 11 nucleotides line up with TRBD2. Looked up from germline, CDR1 is GTSNPN and CDR2 is SVGIG (reference sequence). There are 16 residues in the CDR3. V gave up 3 bases and J gave up 0 bases; unmatched junction bases: 5.